This T cell receptor (beta chain) emerged from a study of brain metastases from non-small cell lung cancer. The length of the CDR3 is 13 residues. Trimming cost V 6 bases and J 7 bases, with 14 bases left between them. Germline CDR1 and CDR2: KGHDR and SFDVKD. TCRdb's table, derived via immunoSEQ multiplex PCR, lists solely in-frame clones and lacks some. In the table there are more than 400 clones, 80% of which are singletons. The source material was tissue from a brain metastasis. J is TRBJ1-2 and V is TRBV24-1, with D hard to call. The sequence derives from a donor at least 40 years old with non-small cell lung cancer. The CDR3 DNA sequence: TGTGCCACCAGTAAAATGGATTTCTCTGGCTACACCTTC. Translated, it gives CATSKMDFSGYTF.